What follows describes a single T cell receptor beta chain. The antigen is unknown. This sample is part of a study of response to subunit inactivated influenza vaccine. Regarding the study as a whole: Authors suggested that a seasonal influenza vaccination recruits few new T cells each time.

Each CDR3 protein gets one entry after TCRdb re-called the RT-PCR reads with MiXCR. Here the sample spans fewer than 700,000 distinct CDR3 sequences, 10% to 15% being singletons. The germline V gene encodes CDR1 SGDLS and CDR2 YYNGEE. The CDR3 contains 16 residues. The ends were cut back, 0 bases at V and 8 bases at J, with 18 bases in the middle. This clonotype was obtained from a man aged 50 to 60 who received an inactivated influenza vaccine. The sequences come from PBMCs from blood, collected more than 35 days after vaccination. This chain uses TRBV9 with TRBJ2-1; maybe TRBD1 (6 bases). The CDR3 reads CASSVGGPPPFDEQFF. CDR3 nucleotides: TGTGCCAGCAGCGTAGGGGGGCCACCCCCTTTCGATGAGCAGTTCTTC.